This entry is about one TCR beta chain. The CDR3 sequence is 13 residues long. CDR1 is MNHNY, CDR2 SVGAGI, per germline (reference sequence). V gave up 8 bases and J gave up 6 bases, with 14 bases separating them. The data were obtained in a study of control samples from healthy donors and cancer patients. TCRdb's copy holds only in-frame clones and misses some; the assay was immunoSEQ multiplex PCR. The profile shows more than 85,000 clones, 83% of them singletons. The origin of this receptor is a woman between 45 and 65 years old in good health. The chain uses TRBV6-6 and TRBJ1-5; tentative D call: TRBD1 (6 bases). Sequenced: blood. The CDR3 region has the DNA TGTGCCAGCGGGCCAGGGGAGATTCAGCCCCAGCATTTT. It codes for CASGPGEIQPQHF.